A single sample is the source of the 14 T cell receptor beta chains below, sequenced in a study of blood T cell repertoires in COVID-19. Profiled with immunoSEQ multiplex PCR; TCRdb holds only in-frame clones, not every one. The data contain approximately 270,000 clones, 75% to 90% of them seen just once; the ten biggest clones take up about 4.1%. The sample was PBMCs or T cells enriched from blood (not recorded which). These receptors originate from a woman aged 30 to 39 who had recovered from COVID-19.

The CDR3 DNA is TGTGCCAGCAGCCTCCAGGGGGACTTCGACACTGAAGCTTTCTTT. Protein: CASSLQGDFDTEAFF. The chain links TRBV9 to TRBJ1-1, with TRBD1 matching over 7 bases. The CDR3 totals 15 residues. After removal of 4 bases from V and 3 bases from J, the junction contained 9 bases not matched to a gene. Germline V CDR1 and CDR2: SGDLS, YYNGEE.

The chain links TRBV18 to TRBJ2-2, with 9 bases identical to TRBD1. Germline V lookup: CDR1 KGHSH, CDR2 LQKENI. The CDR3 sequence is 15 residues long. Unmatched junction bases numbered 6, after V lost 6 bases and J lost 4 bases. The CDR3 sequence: CASSIDRGITGELFF. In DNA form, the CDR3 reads TGTGCCAGCTCTATCGACAGGGGGATCACCGGGGAGCTGTTTTTT.

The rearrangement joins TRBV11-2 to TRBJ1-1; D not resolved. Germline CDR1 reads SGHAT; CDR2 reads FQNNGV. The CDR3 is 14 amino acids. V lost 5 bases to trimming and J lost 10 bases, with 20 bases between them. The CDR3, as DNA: TGTGCCAGCAGCCAACAACGGGGATCGGGGTCAGCTTTCTTT. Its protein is CASSQQRGSGSAFF.

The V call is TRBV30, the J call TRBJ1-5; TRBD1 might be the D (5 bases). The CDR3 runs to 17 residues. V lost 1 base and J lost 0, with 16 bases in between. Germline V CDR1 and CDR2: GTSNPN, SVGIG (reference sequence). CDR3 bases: TGTGCCTGGAGTGGGGGCTTCGGGCTGTATAGCAATCAGCCCCAGCATTTT. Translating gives CAWSGGFGLYSNQPQHF.

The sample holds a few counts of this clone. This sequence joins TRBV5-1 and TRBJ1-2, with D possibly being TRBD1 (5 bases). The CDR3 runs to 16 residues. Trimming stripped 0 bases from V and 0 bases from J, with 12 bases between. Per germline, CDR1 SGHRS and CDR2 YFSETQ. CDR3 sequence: CASSLAKGKPNYGYTF. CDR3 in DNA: TGCGCCAGCAGCTTGGCCAAGGGGAAGCCTAACTATGGCTACACCTTC. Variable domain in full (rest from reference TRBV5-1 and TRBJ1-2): KAGVTQTPRYLIKTRGQQVTLSCSPISGHRSVSWYQQTPGQGLQFLFEYFSETQRNKGNFPGRFSGRQFSNSRSEMNVSTLELGDSALYLCASSLAKGKPNYGYTFGSGTRLTVV.

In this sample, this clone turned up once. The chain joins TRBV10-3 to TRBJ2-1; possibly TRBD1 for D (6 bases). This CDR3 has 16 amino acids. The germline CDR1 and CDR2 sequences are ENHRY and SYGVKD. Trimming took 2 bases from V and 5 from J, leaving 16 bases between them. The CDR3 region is CAISETQGYPDNEQFF. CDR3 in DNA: TGTGCCATCAGTGAGACGCAGGGGTACCCCGACAATGAGCAGTTCTTC.

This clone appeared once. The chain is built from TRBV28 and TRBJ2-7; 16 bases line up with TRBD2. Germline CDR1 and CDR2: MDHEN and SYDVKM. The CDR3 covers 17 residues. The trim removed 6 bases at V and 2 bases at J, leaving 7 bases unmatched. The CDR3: CASRGLAGGPFTYEQYF. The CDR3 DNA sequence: TGTGCCAGCAGGGGACTAGCGGGAGGGCCTTTTACCTACGAGCAGTACTTC.

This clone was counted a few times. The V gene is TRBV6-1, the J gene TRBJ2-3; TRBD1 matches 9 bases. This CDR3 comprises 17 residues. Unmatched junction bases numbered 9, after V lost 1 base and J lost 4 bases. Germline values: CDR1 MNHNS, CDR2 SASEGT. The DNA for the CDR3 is TGTGCCAGCAGTGAAGTTTTACCGGGACAGGGATCAGATACGCAGTATTTT. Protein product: CASSEVLPGQGSDTQYF.

The CDR3 bases are TGTGCCAGCAGCTTGCCCGGGCAAGAGACCCAGTACTTC. It codes for CASSLPGQETQYF. The chain employs TRBV5-6 and TRBJ2-5; D not certain. The CDR3 is 13 amino acids. Trimming took off 1 base at V and 2 bases at J, with 6 bases between the two ends. Germline CDR1 and CDR2: SGHDT and YYEEEE.

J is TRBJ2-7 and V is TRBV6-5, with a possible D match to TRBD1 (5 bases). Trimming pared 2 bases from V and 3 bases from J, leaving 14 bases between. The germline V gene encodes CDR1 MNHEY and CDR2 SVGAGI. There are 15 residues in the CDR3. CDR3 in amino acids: CASSYAMQGNYEQYF. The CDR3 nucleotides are TGTGCCAGCAGTTACGCAATGCAGGGTAACTACGAGCAGTACTTC.

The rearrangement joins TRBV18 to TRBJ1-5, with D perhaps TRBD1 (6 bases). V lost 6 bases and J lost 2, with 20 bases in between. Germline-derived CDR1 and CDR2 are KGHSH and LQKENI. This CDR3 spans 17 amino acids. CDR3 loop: CASSPAIPRTGNQPQHF. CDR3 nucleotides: TGTGCCAGCTCGCCCGCCATTCCAAGGACAGGCAATCAGCCCCAGCATTTT. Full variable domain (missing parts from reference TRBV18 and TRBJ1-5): NAGVMQNPRHLVRRRGQEARLRCSPMKGHSHVYWYRQLPEEGLKFMVYLQKENIIDESGMPKERFSAEFPKEGPSILRIQQVVRGDSAAYFCASSPAIPRTGNQPQHFGDGTRLSIL.

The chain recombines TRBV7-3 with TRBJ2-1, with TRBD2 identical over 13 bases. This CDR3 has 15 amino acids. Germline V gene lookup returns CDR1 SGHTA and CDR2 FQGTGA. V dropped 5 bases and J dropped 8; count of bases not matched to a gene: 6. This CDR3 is CASSKLAGGIDEQFF. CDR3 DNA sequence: TGTGCCAGCAGCAAACTAGCGGGAGGGATTGATGAGCAGTTCTTC. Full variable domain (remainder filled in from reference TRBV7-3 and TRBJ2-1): GAGVSQTPSNKVTEKGKYVELRCDPISGHTALYWYRQSLGQGPEFLIYFQGTGAADDSGLPNDRFFAVRPEGSVSTLKIQRTERGDSAVYLCASSKLAGGIDEQFFGPGTRLTVL.

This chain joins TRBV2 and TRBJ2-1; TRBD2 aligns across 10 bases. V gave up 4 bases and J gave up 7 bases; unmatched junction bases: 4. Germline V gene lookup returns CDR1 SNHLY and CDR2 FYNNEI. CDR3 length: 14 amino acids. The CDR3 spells CASSVLAGVNEQFF. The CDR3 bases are TGTGCCAGCAGTGTTCTAGCGGGGGTAAATGAGCAGTTCTTC.

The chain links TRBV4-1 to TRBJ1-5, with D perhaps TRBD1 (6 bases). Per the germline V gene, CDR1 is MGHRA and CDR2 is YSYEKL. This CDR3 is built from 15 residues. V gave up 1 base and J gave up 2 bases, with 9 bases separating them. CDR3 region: CASSQVSGGNQPQHF. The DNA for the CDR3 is TGCGCCAGCAGCCAAGTATCAGGGGGCAATCAGCCCCAGCATTTT.